This record covers a single TCR beta chain. Its matching antigen is unknown. CDR1 and CDR2 (germline): LGHDT, YNNKEL (reference sequence). Trimming removed 6 bases from V and 4 bases from J; junction bases left unmatched: 7. CDR3 length: 15 residues. Sequencing was performed with immunoSEQ multiplex PCR; in TCRdb, only in-frame clones are kept and a portion is missing. Counted here are about 100,000 clones, around 90% occurring once; the ten biggest clones make up about 1.5%. This sample is drawn from a study of T cell responses to AZD1222 COVID-19 vaccine. Regarding the study as a whole: The sample set comprised mostly white British donors with more females, and clonal diversity was possibly underestimated.

The source was peripheral blood, collected on day 0 of AZD1222 vaccination. The source is an adult in good health. The chain is built from TRBV3-1 (or the pseudogene TRBV3-2) and TRBJ2-1, with 9 bases matching TRBD2. CDR3 sequence reads: CASRPLAGPYNEQFF. CDR3 nucleotide sequence: TGTGCCAGCAGGCCCCTAGCGGGGCCTTACAATGAGCAGTTCTTC.